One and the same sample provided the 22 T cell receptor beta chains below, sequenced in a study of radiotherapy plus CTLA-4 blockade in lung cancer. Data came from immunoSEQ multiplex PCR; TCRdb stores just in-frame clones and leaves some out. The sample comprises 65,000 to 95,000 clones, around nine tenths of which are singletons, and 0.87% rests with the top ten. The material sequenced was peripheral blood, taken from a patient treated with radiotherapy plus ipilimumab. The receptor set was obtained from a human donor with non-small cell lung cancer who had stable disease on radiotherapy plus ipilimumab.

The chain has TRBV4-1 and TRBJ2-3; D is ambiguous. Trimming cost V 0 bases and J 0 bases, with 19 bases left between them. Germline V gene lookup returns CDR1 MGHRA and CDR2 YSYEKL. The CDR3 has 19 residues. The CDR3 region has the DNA TGCGCCAGCAGCCAAGATCAGGCTACCGCTTATTCTAGCACAGATACGCAGTATTTT. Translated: CASSQDQATAYSSTDTQYF.

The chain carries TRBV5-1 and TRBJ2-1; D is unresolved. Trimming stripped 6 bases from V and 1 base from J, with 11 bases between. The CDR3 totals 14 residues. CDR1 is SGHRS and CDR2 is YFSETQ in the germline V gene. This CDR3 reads CASNPGESYNEQFF. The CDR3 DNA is TGCGCCAGCAACCCAGGAGAATCCTACAATGAGCAGTTCTTC.

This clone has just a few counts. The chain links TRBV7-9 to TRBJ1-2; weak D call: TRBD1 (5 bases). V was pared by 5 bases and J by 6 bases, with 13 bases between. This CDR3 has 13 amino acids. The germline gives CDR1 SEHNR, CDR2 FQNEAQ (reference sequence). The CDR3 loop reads CASSRMRGNGYTF. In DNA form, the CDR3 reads TGTGCCAGCAGCCGTATGCGGGGCAATGGCTACACCTTC.

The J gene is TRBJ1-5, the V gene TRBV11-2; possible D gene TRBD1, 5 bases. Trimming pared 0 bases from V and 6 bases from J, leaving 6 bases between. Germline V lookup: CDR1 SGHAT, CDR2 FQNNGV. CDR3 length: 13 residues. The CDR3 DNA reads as TGTGCCAGCAGCTTAGATCAGGGTCAGCCCCAGCATTTT. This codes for CASSLDQGQPQHF. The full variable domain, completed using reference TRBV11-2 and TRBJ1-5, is EAGVAQSPRYKIIEKRQSVAFWCNPISGHATLYWYQQILGQGPKLLIQFQNNGVVDDSQLPKDRFSAERLKGVDSTLKIQPAKLEDSAVYLCASSLDQGQPQHFGDGTRLSIL.

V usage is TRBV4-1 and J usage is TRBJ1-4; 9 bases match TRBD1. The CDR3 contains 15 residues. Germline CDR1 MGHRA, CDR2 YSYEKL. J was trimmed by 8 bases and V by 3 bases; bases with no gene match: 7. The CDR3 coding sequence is TGCGCCAGCAGCCACCTGGACAGGGGAGGGGAAAAACTGTTTTTT. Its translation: CASSHLDRGGEKLFF.

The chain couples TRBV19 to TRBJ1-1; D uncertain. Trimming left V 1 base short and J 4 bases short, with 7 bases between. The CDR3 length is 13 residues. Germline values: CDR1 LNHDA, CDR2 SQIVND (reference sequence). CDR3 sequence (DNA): TGTGCCAGTAGTATAGGTGGGCTCACTGAAGCTTTCTTT. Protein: CASSIGGLTEAFF.

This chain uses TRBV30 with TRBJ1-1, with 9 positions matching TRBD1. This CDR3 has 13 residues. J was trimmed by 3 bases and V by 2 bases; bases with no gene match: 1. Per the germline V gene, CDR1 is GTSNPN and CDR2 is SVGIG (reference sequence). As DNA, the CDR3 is TGTGCCTGGAGTCGGACAGGGGACACTGAAGCTTTCTTT. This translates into CAWSRTGDTEAFF.

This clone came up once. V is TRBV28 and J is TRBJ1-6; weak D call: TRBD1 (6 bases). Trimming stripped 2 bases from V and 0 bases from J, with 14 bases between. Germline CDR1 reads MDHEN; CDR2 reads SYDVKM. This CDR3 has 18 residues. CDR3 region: CASSLGRGGSSYNSPLHF. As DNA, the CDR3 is TGTGCCAGCAGTTTAGGTCGGGGGGGCAGCTCCTATAATTCACCCCTCCACTTT.

The CDR3 region has the DNA TGTGCCAGCAGCGGACGGGACAGCTCATTCACTGAAGCTTTCTTT. Residues: CASSGRDSSFTEAFF. The rearrangement links TRBV7-3 to TRBJ1-1; 7 positions agree with TRBD1. V lost 5 bases to trimming and J lost 4 bases; unmatched junction nucleotides: 10. The CDR3 loop spans 15 amino acids. Germline V gene sequence: CDR1 SGHTA, CDR2 FQGTGA.

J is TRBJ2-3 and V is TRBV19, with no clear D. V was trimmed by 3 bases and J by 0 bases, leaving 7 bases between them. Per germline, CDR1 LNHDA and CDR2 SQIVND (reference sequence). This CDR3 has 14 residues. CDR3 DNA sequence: TGTGCCAGTAGTATTACAACTAGCACAGATACGCAGTATTTT. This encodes CASSITTSTDTQYF.

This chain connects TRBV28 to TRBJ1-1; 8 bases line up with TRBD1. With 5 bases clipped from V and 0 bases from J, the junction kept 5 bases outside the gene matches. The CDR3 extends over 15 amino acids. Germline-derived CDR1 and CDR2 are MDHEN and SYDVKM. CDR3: CASSLRQGMNTEAFF. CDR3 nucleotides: TGTGCCAGCAGTCTCCGACAGGGGATGAACACTGAAGCTTTCTTT. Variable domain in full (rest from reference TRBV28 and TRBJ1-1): DVKVTQSSRYLVKRTGEKVFLECVQDMDHENMFWYRQDPGLGLRLIYFSYDVKMKEKGDIPEGYSVSREKKERFSLILESASTNQTSMYLCASSLRQGMNTEAFFGQGTRLTVV.

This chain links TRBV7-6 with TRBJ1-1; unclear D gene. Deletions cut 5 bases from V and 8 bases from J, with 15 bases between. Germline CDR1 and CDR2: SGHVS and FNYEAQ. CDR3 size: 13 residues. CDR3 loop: CASSGRPRNEAFF. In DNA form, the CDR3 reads TGTGCCAGCAGCGGGCGGCCTCGGAACGAAGCTTTCTTT.

The CDR3 protein is CASSYTGNQPQHF. The CDR3 DNA reads TGTGCCAGTAGTTATACAGGTAATCAGCCCCAGCATTTT. The rearrangement links TRBV19 to TRBJ1-5; TRBD1 might be the D (5 bases). CDR1 and CDR2 from the germline V gene are LNHDA and SQIVND (reference sequence). V lost 5 bases and J 4 bases, leaving 9 bases between the germline ends. This CDR3 contains 13 residues.

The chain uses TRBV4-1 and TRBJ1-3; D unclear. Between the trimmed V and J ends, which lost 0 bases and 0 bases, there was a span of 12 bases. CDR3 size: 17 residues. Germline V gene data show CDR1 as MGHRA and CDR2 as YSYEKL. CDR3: CASSQDRATVSGNTIYF. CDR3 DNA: TGCGCCAGCAGCCAAGATCGAGCTACAGTCTCTGGAAACACCATATATTTT.

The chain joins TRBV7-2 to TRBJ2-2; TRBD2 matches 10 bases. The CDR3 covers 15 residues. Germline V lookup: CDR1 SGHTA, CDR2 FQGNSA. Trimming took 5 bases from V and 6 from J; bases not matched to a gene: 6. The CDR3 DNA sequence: TGTGCCAGCAGCCGACTAGCGGGCCCCCCCGGGGAGCTGTTTTTT. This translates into CASSRLAGPPGELFF.

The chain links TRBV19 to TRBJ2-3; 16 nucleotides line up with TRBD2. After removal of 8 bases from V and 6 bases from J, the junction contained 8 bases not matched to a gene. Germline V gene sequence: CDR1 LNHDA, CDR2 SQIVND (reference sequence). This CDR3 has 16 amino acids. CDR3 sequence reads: CASGTSGGASSDTQYF. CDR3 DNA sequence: TGTGCCAGTGGGACTAGCGGGGGGGCCTCATCGGATACGCAGTATTTT.

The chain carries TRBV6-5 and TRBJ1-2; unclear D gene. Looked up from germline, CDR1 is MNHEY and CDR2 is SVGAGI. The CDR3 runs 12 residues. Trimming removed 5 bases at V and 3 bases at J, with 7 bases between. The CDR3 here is CASSEQHYGYTF. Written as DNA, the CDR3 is TGTGCCAGCAGTGAACAACACTATGGCTACACCTTC.

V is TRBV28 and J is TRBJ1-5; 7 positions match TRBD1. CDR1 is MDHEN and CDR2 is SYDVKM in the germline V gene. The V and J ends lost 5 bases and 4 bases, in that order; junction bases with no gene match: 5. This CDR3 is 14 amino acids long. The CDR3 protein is CASSAGGLNQPQHF. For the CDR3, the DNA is TGTGCCAGCAGTGCAGGGGGTTTAAATCAGCCCCAGCATTTT.

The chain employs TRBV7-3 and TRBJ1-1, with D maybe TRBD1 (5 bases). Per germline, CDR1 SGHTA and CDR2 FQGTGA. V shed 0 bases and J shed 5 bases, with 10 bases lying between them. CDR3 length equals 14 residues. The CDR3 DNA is TGTGCCAGCAGCTTAACGACGCAGGGTACTGAAGCTTTCTTT. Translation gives CASSLTTQGTEAFF.

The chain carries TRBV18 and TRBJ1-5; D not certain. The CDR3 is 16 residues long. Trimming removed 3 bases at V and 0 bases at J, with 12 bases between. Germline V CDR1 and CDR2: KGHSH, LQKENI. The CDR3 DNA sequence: TGTGCCAGCTCACCTTCATTGGGGAATAGCAATCAGCCCCAGCATTTT. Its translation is CASSPSLGNSNQPQHF.

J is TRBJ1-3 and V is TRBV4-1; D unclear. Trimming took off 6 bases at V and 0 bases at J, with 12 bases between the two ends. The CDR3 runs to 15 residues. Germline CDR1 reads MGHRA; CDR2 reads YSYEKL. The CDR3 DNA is TGCGCCAGCAGACAAACAGAATTCTCTGGAAACACCATATATTTT. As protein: CASRQTEFSGNTIYF.

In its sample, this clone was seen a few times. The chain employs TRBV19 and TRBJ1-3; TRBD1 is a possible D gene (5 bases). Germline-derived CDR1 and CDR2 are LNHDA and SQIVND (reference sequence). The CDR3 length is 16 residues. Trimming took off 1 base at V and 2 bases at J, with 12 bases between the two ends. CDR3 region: CASSIVPGTTGNTIYF. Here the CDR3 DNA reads TGTGCCAGTAGTATAGTACCCGGGACCACTGGAAACACCATATATTTT.